A single sample is the source of the 26 T cell receptor beta chains below, sequenced in a study of T cell responses to AZD1222 COVID-19 vaccine. Sequenced by immunoSEQ multiplex PCR; TCRdb stores in-frame clones only, minus some. The top ten clones hold 0.9% to 1.2% of a sample with 150,000 to 200,000 clones, around 92% of them seen once. Sequences were derived from peripheral blood, sampled 28 days after the second AZD1222 dose. These receptors were taken from an adult who received the AZD1222 COVID-19 vaccine.

The chain has TRBV6-5 and TRBJ1-2; the D is unclear. CDR1 and CDR2 (germline): MNHEY, SVGAGI. Trimming left V 2 bases short and J 7 bases short, with 14 bases between. There are 14 residues in the CDR3. CDR3 coding DNA: TGTGCCAGCAGTTACGGAGGCACGTCGAGTGGCTACACCTTC. Its protein product is CASSYGGTSSGYTF.

V is TRBV10-1 and J is TRBJ2-1; TRBD2 matches at 13 bases. V lost 6 bases to trimming and J lost 3 bases; unmatched junction nucleotides: 5. The length of the CDR3 is 16 residues. Germline CDR1 and CDR2: WNHNN and SYGVQD (reference sequence). CDR3 sequence: CASSRTSGGLYNEQFF. For the CDR3, the DNA is TGCGCCAGCAGCAGGACTAGCGGGGGCCTCTACAATGAGCAGTTCTTC.

The J gene is TRBJ2-2, the V gene TRBV19; 10 bases match TRBD2. Germline V lookup: CDR1 LNHDA, CDR2 SQIVND (reference sequence). The CDR3 extends over 16 amino acids. V lost 11 bases and J lost 6; bases outside the gene matches: 15. CDR3 in amino acids: CASRGVDSGGSGELFF. The CDR3 DNA sequence: TGTGCCTCCCGCGGGGTGGATAGCGGGGGGTCCGGGGAGCTGTTTTTT.

This chain uses TRBV5-6 with TRBJ1-1; no clear D. Germline CDR1 and CDR2: SGHDT and YYEEEE. This CDR3 is built from 15 residues. V lost 1 base and J lost 1, with 11 bases in between. CDR3 in amino acids: CASSLRGVSNTEAFF. Written as DNA, the CDR3 is TGTGCCAGCAGCTTGCGCGGGGTCTCGAACACTGAAGCTTTCTTT.

V is TRBV7-9 and J is TRBJ2-1; no reliable D call. V was cut by 1 base and J by 4 bases, with 5 bases left in between. CDR3 length equals 13 residues. Looked up from germline, CDR1 is SEHNR and CDR2 is FQNEAQ (reference sequence). The CDR3 protein is CASSLVGYNEQFF. In DNA form, the CDR3 reads TGTGCCAGCAGCTTAGTGGGGTACAATGAGCAGTTCTTC.

The chain employs TRBV18 and TRBJ1-2; tentative D call: TRBD1 (5 bases). The CDR3 totals 17 residues. V lost 6 bases and J lost 2, with 22 bases in between. CDR1 is KGHSH and CDR2 is LQKENI in the germline V gene. Here the CDR3 DNA reads TGTGCCAGCTCCCCCCGAACAGGCCTAACCCGAAACTATGGCTACACCTTC. This codes for CASSPRTGLTRNYGYTF.

The chain couples TRBV3-1 (or the pseudogene TRBV3-2) to TRBJ2-5; D unresolved. Germline V gene sequence: CDR1 LGHDT, CDR2 YNNKEL (reference sequence). V shed 1 base and J shed 4 bases, with 10 bases lying between them. The CDR3 has 14 residues. CDR3 nucleotide sequence: TGTGCCAGCAGCCAAGGGCCGCTGATAGAGACCCAGTACTTC. Translating it yields CASSQGPLIETQYF.

Worth noting for this clone: Within the sample, other DNA sequences also encode this same CDR3. The chain combines TRBV5-1 with TRBJ1-1; D possibly corresponds to TRBD1 (6 bases). The CDR3 sequence is 15 residues long. V was pared by 0 bases and J by 1 base, with 10 bases between. The V gene's germline CDR1 is SGHRS and CDR2 YFSETQ. The CDR3 nucleotides read TGCGCCAGCAGCTTGGAAACAGGGTCGAACACTGAAGCTTTCTTT. Residues: CASSLETGSNTEAFF.

The chain couples TRBV27 to TRBJ1-1; D not certain. From germline, CDR1 is MNHEY and CDR2 SMNVEV (reference sequence). Between the trimmed V and J ends, which lost 4 bases and 1 base, there was a span of 7 bases. The CDR3 has 13 residues. CDR3 protein: CASSSTKNTEAFF. The CDR3 DNA reads as TGTGCCAGCAGTTCAACCAAGAACACTGAAGCTTTCTTT.

This chain joins TRBV19 and TRBJ1-2, with unresolved D. Germline-derived CDR1 and CDR2 are LNHDA and SQIVND (reference sequence). The V gene lost 5 bases and the J gene lost 2 bases, with 12 bases spanning the gap. This CDR3 has 14 residues. CDR3 region: CASSPSVGNYGYTF. CDR3 DNA sequence: TGTGCCAGTAGTCCTTCGGTTGGGAACTATGGCTACACCTTC.

The chain carries TRBV7-9 and TRBJ1-2, with D maybe TRBD1 (6 bases). The V end was cut by 5 bases, the J end by 4 bases, with 11 bases between. Germline CDR1 reads SEHNR; CDR2 reads FQNEAQ (reference sequence). The CDR3 runs to 13 residues. The CDR3 loop reads CASSRDTGYGYTF. The CDR3 DNA reads as TGTGCCAGCAGCAGGGACACGGGCTATGGCTACACCTTC. Looking up the rest from reference TRBV7-9 and TRBJ1-2 gives the full variable domain: DTGVSQNPRHKITKRGQNVTFRCDPISEHNRLYWYRQTLGQGPEFLTYFQNEAQLEKSRLLSDRFSAERPKGSFSTLEIQRTEQGDSAMYLCASSRDTGYGYTFGSGTRLTVV.

This chain joins TRBV5-1 and TRBJ2-1; 12 bases line up with TRBD2. This CDR3 is built from 16 residues. Looked up from germline, CDR1 is SGHRS and CDR2 is YFSETQ. V dropped 0 bases and J dropped 4; count of bases not matched to a gene: 2. For the CDR3, the DNA is TGCGCCAGCAGCTTGGTTACTAGCGGGGGGTACAATGAGCAGTTCTTC. Translation gives CASSLVTSGGYNEQFF.

The CDR3 DNA is TGTGCCAGCGGGGCGGGCCCCCAAGAGACCCAGTACTTC. This encodes CASGAGPQETQYF. This chain links TRBV7-3 with TRBJ2-5, with D possibly being TRBD1 or TRBD2 (5 bases each). The germline V gene has CDR1 SGHTA and CDR2 FQGTGA. V was clipped by 8 bases and J by 1 base, with 11 bases between them. CDR3 size: 13 residues.

V and J are TRBV7-9 and TRBJ2-3; 7 positions match TRBD1. The V gene's germline CDR1 is SEHNR and CDR2 FQNEAQ (reference sequence). With 1 base clipped from V and 0 bases from J, the junction kept 1 base outside the gene matches. The CDR3 contains 15 residues. The CDR3 coding sequence is TGTGCCAGCAGCTTAGTGACAGGGAGCACAGATACGCAGTATTTT. Amino acids: CASSLVTGSTDTQYF.

This sequence joins TRBV3-1 (or the pseudogene TRBV3-2) and TRBJ2-1, with 11 bases identical to TRBD2. V lost 6 bases to trimming and J lost 6 bases; unmatched junction nucleotides: 7. CDR1 and CDR2 from the germline V gene are LGHDT and YNNKEL (reference sequence). This CDR3 has 15 amino acids. The CDR3 sequence: CASSLLAGGGNEQFF. In DNA form, the CDR3 reads TGTGCCAGCAGTCTTCTAGCGGGGGGTGGCAATGAGCAGTTCTTC.

This chain links TRBV7-9 with TRBJ2-2; possibly TRBD2 for D (7 bases). The CDR3 loop spans 14 amino acids. In germline, CDR1 is SEHNR, CDR2 FQNEAQ (reference sequence). CDR3 nucleotide sequence: TGTGCTACGGGGGGCCCACGGGGGGCCGGGGAGCTGTTTTTT. This gives the protein CATGGPRGAGELFF.

CDR3 sequence: CASSPGFSGELFF. The CDR3 DNA reads as TGCGCCAGCAGTCCAGGGTTCTCCGGGGAGCTGTTTTTT. This chain links TRBV10-1 with TRBJ2-2; D might be TRBD1 (5 bases). Germline CDR1 WNHNN, CDR2 SYGVQD (reference sequence). The CDR3 runs 13 residues. The V end lost 5 bases, the J end lost 6 bases, and 10 bases lay between the germline ends.

The J gene is TRBJ2-3, the V gene TRBV27; TRBD2 aligns across 16 bases. After removal of 5 bases from V and 9 bases from J, the junction contained 8 bases not matched to a gene. This CDR3 contains 16 residues. The V gene's germline CDR1 is MNHEY and CDR2 SMNVEV (reference sequence). The CDR3 spells CASSPGLAGGLATQYF. CDR3 DNA sequence: TGTGCCAGCAGTCCGGGACTAGCGGGGGGGTTGGCCACGCAGTATTTT.

The chain is built from TRBV10-1 and TRBJ1-1; TRBD1 agrees at 12 bases. V lost 8 bases and J lost 3; bases outside the gene matches: 7. The CDR3 spans 15 residues. Germline V gene data show CDR1 as WNHNN and CDR2 as SYGVQD (reference sequence). The CDR3 region is CASSRDRGQDTEAFF. Here the CDR3 DNA reads TGCGCCAGCTCCCGGGACAGGGGGCAAGACACTGAAGCTTTCTTT.

The table lists this clone with a few counts. V gene TRBV14 combines with J gene TRBJ1-1; tentative D call: TRBD1 (6 bases). The CDR3 spans 15 residues. V lost 0 bases to trimming and J lost 8 bases, with 16 bases between them. CDR1 is SGHDN, CDR2 FVKESK, per germline. CDR3 amino acids: CASSQEIRDRKEAFF. CDR3 sequence (DNA): TGTGCCAGCAGCCAAGAAATTCGAGACAGGAAAGAAGCTTTCTTT.

The chain couples TRBV19 to TRBJ1-5; weak D call: TRBD1 (5 bases). V dropped 7 bases and J dropped 3 bases, with 16 bases sitting between them. Looked up from germline, CDR1 is LNHDA and CDR2 is SQIVND (reference sequence). This CDR3 is 15 amino acids long. CDR3 in amino acids: CASIEGARNNQPQHF. CDR3 DNA sequence: TGTGCCAGTATTGAAGGGGCGCGGAACAATCAGCCCCAGCATTTT. Full variable domain (missing parts from reference TRBV19 and TRBJ1-5): DGGITQSPKYLFRKEGQNVTLSCEQNLNHDAMYWYRQDPGQGLRLIYYSQIVNDFQKGDIAEGYSVSREKKESFPLTVTSAQKNPTAFYLCASIEGARNNQPQHFGDGTRLSIL.

This rearrangement joins TRBV5-4 to TRBJ1-2, with D perhaps TRBD1 (5 bases). This CDR3 is built from 13 residues. V shed 0 bases and J shed 8 bases, with 11 bases lying between them. Per germline, CDR1 SGHNT and CDR2 YYREEE (reference sequence). The CDR3 DNA follows: TGTGCCAGCAGCTTGGGCCGGGGGAGAGGCTACACCTTC. It codes for CASSLGRGRGYTF. The full variable domain, in which reference TRBV5-4 and TRBJ1-2 provide the parts outside the CDR3, is ETGVTQSPTHLIKTRGQQVTLRCSSQSGHNTVSWYQQALGQGPQFIFQYYREEENGRGNFPPRFSGLQFPNYSSELNVNALELDDSALYLCASSLGRGRGYTFGSGTRLTVV.

This chain uses TRBV6-5 with TRBJ1-1; D remains ambiguous. The CDR3 is 15 residues long. V was clipped by 1 base and J by 4 bases, with 13 bases between them. CDR1 is MNHEY, CDR2 SVGAGI, per germline. The CDR3 region is CASSYFRGRGTEAFF. The CDR3 DNA reads TGTGCCAGCAGTTACTTTCGAGGGCGGGGCACTGAAGCTTTCTTT.

V gene TRBV3-1 (or the pseudogene TRBV3-2) combines with J gene TRBJ1-2, with D possibly being TRBD1 (5 bases). Germline V gives CDR1 LGHDT, CDR2 YNNKEL (reference sequence). The germline V and J ends were trimmed by 5 bases and 0 bases, with 10 bases remaining between them. The CDR3 has 14 amino acids. The CDR3, as DNA: TGTGCCAGCAGCTCCCGACAGACTAACTATGGCTACACCTTC. Translation gives CASSSRQTNYGYTF.

This clone has a single count. The V and J genes are TRBV6-5 and TRBJ2-2, with D unresolved. Germline lookup yields CDR1 MNHEY and CDR2 SVGAGI. V was shortened by 4 bases and J by 5 bases, with 8 bases between the two germline ends. The CDR3 is 13 residues long. For the CDR3, the DNA is TGTGCCAGCAGTTCACGACCGACCGGGGAGCTGTTTTTT. Protein sequence: CASSSRPTGELFF.

For this clone: The same CDR3 is also encoded by other DNA sequences in this sample. The rearrangement joins TRBV2 to TRBJ1-2; D call uncertain. Between the trimmed V and J ends, which lost 4 bases and 2 bases, there was a span of 8 bases. In germline, CDR1 is SNHLY, CDR2 FYNNEI. The CDR3 has 13 residues. The CDR3 here is CASSGTANYGYTF. CDR3 nucleotide sequence: TGTGCCAGCAGTGGGACGGCGAACTATGGCTACACCTTC.